The source of this T cell receptor (beta chain) is a study of CXCR3-negative and CXCR3-positive naive CD8 T cells. The study's findings and limits: Diversity in memory CD8+ cells fell much lower than the comparably high levels seen in both naive subsets.

As to this clonotype: Its antigen is unidentified.

CDR1 is MDHEN and CDR2 is SYDVKM in the germline V gene. This CDR3 contains 14 residues. The study made its TRB cDNA libraries by 5' RACE, adding UMI labels. For each CDR3 protein, TCRdb gives one entry from its re-call of the 5' RACE reads, without DNA. Its listing shows 46,000 or so distinct CDR3 sequences. The material sequenced was naive CXCR3- CD8+ T cells from blood. Specified subset: CD45RO-CCR7+CD27+CD95- naive CD8+ T cells lacking CXCR3 (TNR3-). The chain uses TRBV28 and TRBJ2-1; TCRdb lists TRBD2, though no DNA is available to test this call. This TCR derives from a human donor in good health. Some clones in this sample may be carry-over from other donors' samples. Here the CDR3 reads CASSFSGIGNEQFF.